This T cell receptor beta chain was recorded in a study of control samples from healthy donors and cancer patients. This CDR3 has 15 amino acids. Germline V gene sequence: CDR1 LGHNA, CDR2 YSLEER. The J segment lost 0 bases and the V segment lost 3 bases, leaving 3 bases of the junction unmatched. Clones were sequenced by immunoSEQ multiplex PCR, and TCRdb holds only the in-frame ones, with some missing. The sample contains approximately 79,000 clones, around 89% of which appear only once. V usage is TRBV4-3 and J usage is TRBJ2-7, with 9 bases aligning to TRBD1. Material for sequencing was blood. The TCR originated in a middle-aged man in good health. CDR3 amino acids: CASSQGTGSSYEQYF. The CDR3 DNA follows: TGCGCCAGCAGCCAGGGGACAGGGAGCTCCTACGAGCAGTACTTC.